This paragraph reports one T cell receptor (beta chain). Its antigen specificity is not known. No base qualities exist here, and no much larger clone lies one base off it. TCRbeta CDR3 regions were amplified from genomic DNA using the immunoSEQ Assay, a bias-controlled multiplex PCR. As for the authors' bioinformatics: Nucleated cell counts per sample were estimated from amplification of reference gene primers within the assay. To quantify the absolute abundance of each unique TCRbeta CDR3 rearrangement, sequence reads were collapsed and filtered. For each sample, productive Simpson clonality was calculated by taking the square root of Simpson's diversity index across productive rearrangements. TCRdb carries this immuneACCESS record with in-frame sequences only. Its versions omit some clonotypes, under half of them owing to an unresolved V gene in the studies checked, with the rest unexplained. The DNA gave D and trimming, while V, J and clone size come from that table. In this sample the table shows some 93,000 clones, approximately 85% of which occur a single time. 3.8% of the sample comes from the top ten.

Collaborating institutions collected whole blood in K2EDTA tubes following their own protocols. Collaborator samples were shipped for TCRbeta analysis as frozen whole blood, isolated PBMCs, or DNA extracted from either sample type. This sample stems from a study of blood T cell repertoires in COVID-19 (dated by TCRdb to the early 2020s). Describing the broader study: Samples from collaborators originated in the United States, Italy and Spain and spanned both the acute and convalescent phases of COVID-19. The prospective study material was composed of cDNA or gDNA derived from T cells, B-cell-depleted T cells, or PBMCs. The dataset comprised deeply sampled blood TCRbeta repertoires from subjects exposed to, actively infected with, or recovered from COVID-19. The repertoires were released in a freely available public database intended as a resource for research on the immune response to SARS-CoV-2. Samples were obtained from the ongoing ImmuneRACE study (first 160 participants) and from about 1,300 subjects provided by 6 global collaborators. Sample metadata almost always included a de-identified subject ID, COVID-19 status, age in years and sex. HLA class I and class II types, where available, came from metadata supplied by the sample provider rather than from assay-based typing.

The paper's findings and limits, for the study overall: The amount of clinical and demographic metadata varied by source and participant and was provided uncurated.

The sample was peripheral blood. The receptor was derived from a man between 60 and 75 years old with acute or convalescent COVID-19.

Here the CDR3 is given as CASSPGAPGQGDHF. At the DNA level, the sequence is TGTGCCAGCAGCCCGGGAGCGCCGGGACAGGGTGACCACTTT. The chain links TRBV5-4 with TRBJ1-6; 9 of the junction bases match TRBD1. The germline V gene (reference sequence) provides CDR1 SGHNT and CDR2 YYREEE. Trimming accounts for 4 bases at V and 18 bases at J, while the number of junction bases matched to no gene is 14. From cysteine to phenylalanine, the CDR3 is 14 amino acids long. Just CDR3 DNA is preserved here, 42 bases in frame from base 1.